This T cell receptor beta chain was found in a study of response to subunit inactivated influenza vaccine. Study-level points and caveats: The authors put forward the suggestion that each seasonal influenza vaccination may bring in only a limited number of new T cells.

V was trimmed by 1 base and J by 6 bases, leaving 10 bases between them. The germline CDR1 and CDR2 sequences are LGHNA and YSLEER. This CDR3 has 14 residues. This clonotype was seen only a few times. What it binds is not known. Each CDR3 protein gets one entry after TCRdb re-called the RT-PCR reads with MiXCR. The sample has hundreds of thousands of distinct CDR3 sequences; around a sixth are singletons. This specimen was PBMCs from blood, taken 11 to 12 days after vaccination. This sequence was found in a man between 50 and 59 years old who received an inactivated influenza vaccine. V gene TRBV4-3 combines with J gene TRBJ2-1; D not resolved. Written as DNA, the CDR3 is TGCGCCAGCAGCCAAGGGCACAGACGCAATGAGCAGTTCTTC. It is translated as CASSQGHRRNEQFF.